This TCR beta chain was sequenced for a study of cytomegalovirus exposure and HLA in healthy donors (dated by TCRdb to 2017 to 2019). Regarding the research as a whole: An earlier analysis of a few hundred of the donors reported 276 Gb of sequence data and 95 million to 120 million unique TCR beta sequences obtained from about 179 million T cells. An early release that covered 500 to 800 HLA-typed donors contained about 300 gigabases of sequencing data and around 85 million unique TCR sequences. Of the 300 to 450 genotyped donors, 81% were placed in the genetic ancestry cluster associated with self-reported Caucasian donors. The study aimed to test whether signatures of past pathogen exposure could be identified by cataloging public T cell receptors. The T cell repertoires of 666 subjects were profiled by immunosequencing and related to cytomegalovirus serostatus. A separate validation cohort of roughly 120 different subjects was used in addition to the 666-subject first cohort. High-throughput TCR immunosequencing, statistical association of individual TCRs with disease status, and machine learning were combined to predict cytomegalovirus infection status. A later analysis re-examined previously published TCR beta repertoires from several hundred donors and added high-resolution HLA genotyping to investigate patterns of TCR occurrence. Rather than drawing on any new phenotypic data, the later analysis identified candidate immune exposures from TCR beta sequences and the way those sequences occurred across donors. To decide whether each TCR beta V gene segment behaved as functional or pseudogenic, an earlier analysis of some 540 of the donors relied on high-throughput TCR beta sequencing. Donor age, sex, ethnicity and CMV serostatus were compiled together with the repertoire data. In a later genetic analysis, genome-wide SNP genotypes for about 55% of the roughly 700 donors were used, and that subset was treated as a discovery cohort. Every repertoire in the discovery cohort had been generated on one and the same sequencing platform. Both class I and class II loci were covered by HLA typing, at four-digit resolution. Typing coverage differed by locus: A, B, C, DRB1 and DQB1 were typed in about 620-640 donors, DQA1 in approximately 520, DPA1 in some 600, and DPB1 in 472. Five DR-DQ haplotypes were handled as single units for association and clustering because linkage in the cohort was strong. Among some 400 genotyped donors of the cohort, an average of approximately 220,000 unique TCR beta nucleotide sequences was sequenced per donor, of which about 19% were non-productive.

The cohort comprised 670 or so healthy bone marrow donors. Cohort members were all nominally healthy when sampled, although unrecorded immune exposures were likely present. The donor was CMV seropositive and was included in the group of approximately 300 seropositive cohort members. A peripheral blood sample was provided by each donor, and peripheral blood mononuclear cells were used for TCR beta sequencing. Genomic DNA was extracted from the blood cell samples with the Qiagen DNeasy Blood Extraction Kit. Points on this clone: What antigen it recognizes has not been identified. No qualities accompany the bases; no much larger clone lies one base away.

Broader findings and caveats from the paper: In a later genetic analysis, fewer N-insertions in productive TCRs were reported among donors in an Asian-associated ancestry cluster than the roughly 710-donor mean. The cohort was sequenced for TCR beta chains only, and without alpha or paired-chain data the features that could be detected were limited. Correlated functional status among segregating V segments might reflect linkage disequilibrium, but an unknown experimental factor could not be ruled out. Several of the top co-occurrence clusters appeared to be linked to parvovirus B19, influenza, CMV and Epstein-Barr virus, according to a later analysis. It was suggested by the authors that the approach could potentially be generalized to other disease states and immunological phenotypes. Most CMV-associated TCR beta chains appeared to be HLA-restricted in a later analysis, and the HLA associations seemed to be driven largely by CMV exposure. In a later analysis, the rate of TCR association differed among HLA loci, with DRB1 alleles having the most associated TCRs and HLA-C alleles having the fewest. In a later analysis, 16,951 TCR beta sequences were associated with specific HLA alleles at a false discovery rate of 0.05. When HLA alleles, especially DR and DQ, strongly co-occurred, TCR associations were difficult to assign to individual alleles. In a later genetic analysis, a missense DCLRE1C variant was associated with V-gene and J-gene trimming of TCR beta chains, and the association was replicated in an independent cohort. Roughly uniform sequencing depth across donors was assumed in presence/absence analyses, although this assumption may not hold. Three of the identified cytomegalovirus-associated TCR beta chains were confirmed in vitro to be specific for cytomegalovirus antigens. Cytomegalovirus status was reported to be diagnosed by the classifier with high specificity and sensitivity in both the original and validation cohorts. Most TCR sequences were seen in very few donors, while some public TCRs were found in many individuals. The only immune exposure information available for the cohort was CMV serostatus. In a later analysis, HLA-associated TCR beta chains showed more clonal expansion and lower generation probabilities than non-associated chains that were equally common. In an earlier analysis of fewer than 700 of the donors, most TCR beta V segments appeared in productive rearrangements about 90% or about 30% of the time, broadly matching IMGT annotations. HLA typing was unavailable for some donors at each locus, so association tests used only the typed subset. A further reported finding was that TCR beta sequences accurately predicted the HLA-A and HLA-B alleles for most subjects in the first cohort. A group of highly shared sequence variants was considered likely to be a technical artifact of the sequencing pipeline. The study gave a list of some 150 TCR beta chains associated with cytomegalovirus. The earlier analysis of around 600 of the donors excluded roughly 17 rarely observed V segments, including chromosome 9 orphons, because counts were too low.

The library was made by the immunoSEQ multiplex PCR assay. For the multiplex PCR, a mixture combining 60 forward primers for TCR Vbeta segments and 13 reverse primers for TCR Jbeta segments was used. A multiplex PCR assay on genomic DNA amplified the CDR3 region of rearranged TCR beta genes. Amplified TCR beta libraries were sequenced as 87-base-pair reads on the Illumina HiSeq System. As for the authors' bioinformatics: A later analysis tallied tens of millions of unique TCR beta chains across the approximately 670 repertoires, and approximately 9.9 million of those chains were shared by two or more donors. Raw reads were error-corrected and collapsed into unique sequences by a nearest-neighbor algorithm in which closely related sequences were merged to remove PCR and sequencing errors. To assign V, D and J gene segments, CDR3 sequences were aligned to IMGT reference sequences. For a sequence to be retained, a match of at least six nucleotides to both a V gene segment and a J gene segment was required. A rearrangement counted as productive if the CDR3 had no stop codons and remained in frame with V and J, and every other rearrangement counted as non-productive. CDR3 was defined according to IMGT convention as the region running from the second conserved V-encoded cysteine to the conserved J-encoded phenylalanine. The earlier analysis of fewer than 700 of the donors excluded sequences that lacked an unambiguous match to a single V gene segment. In an earlier analysis of approximately 500 of the donors, a V segment was called functional when productive rearrangements were above 56.7%, and segregating when the standard deviation between donors exceeded 5%. A statistical classification framework was built to diagnose cytomegalovirus status from the catalog of TCR beta chain sequences. In a later analysis, TCR nucleotide sequences were compared against IMGT/GENE-DB human TR gene sequences so that V and J genes could be assigned. The TCRdist pipeline was used in a later analysis to assign CDR3 sequences and most-parsimonious VDJ recombination scenarios. In a later analysis, each TCR beta chain was defined by its CDR3 amino acid sequence together with its V-gene family, and reads without a unique V-gene family were excluded. A later analysis removed over 500 highly shared, low-generation-probability nucleotide sequences to deal with suspected cross-contamination and a sequencing artifact. In a later analysis, a clonal expansion index was calculated for each public chain from normalized within-repertoire ranks of inferred template counts. Generation probabilities in a later analysis came from a VDJ recombination model fitted to out-of-frame rearrangements, and those results were checked against IGoR. In a later analysis, TCR-TCR, TCR-HLA and TCR-CMV co-occurrence was scored with hypergeometric tests, and a repertoire-size bias correction was applied to TCR pairs. In a later analysis, false discovery rates were estimated by permuting HLA or CMV assignments 20 times. In a later analysis, co-occurring TCRs were grouped with DBSCAN, and TCRdist sequence similarity was added when clustering was performed within HLA-allele-positive subsets. Co-occurrence clustering excluded repertoires with fewer than 30,000 or more than 120,000 public chains, plus five with anomalous nucleotide sharing. The table was pulled from immuneACCESS by TCRdb, which kept in-frame rearrangements only. Such tables lose some clones; where checked, under half of the loss comes from unresolved V genes, and the rest has no known cause. That table is the source of V, J and clone size, and D and trimming were worked out from the DNA. The table for this sample lists 180,000 or so clones; just over 75% of them were counted only once. The ten top clones hold about 2% of the sample.

The sequence was collected from a woman aged 25 to 39 in good health and CMV-seropositive. Sequencing was carried out using PBMCs.

The DNA sequence is TGCGCCAGCAGTCAATTCCGAGGAGAGGGGGCGAACACCGGGGAGCTGTTTTTT. This translates into CASSQFRGEGANTGELFF. The chain is made from TRBV23-1 and TRBJ2-2; a tentative D call is TRBD1 (6 bases match). TRBV23-1 is reported as an ORF; its role is uncertain. Inclusive of the bounding cysteine and phenylalanine, the CDR3 is 18 residues long. Only CDR3 DNA is held: 54 bases, read in frame from base 1. The V and J ends are trimmed by 1 base and 0 bases, leaving 15 bases between them.